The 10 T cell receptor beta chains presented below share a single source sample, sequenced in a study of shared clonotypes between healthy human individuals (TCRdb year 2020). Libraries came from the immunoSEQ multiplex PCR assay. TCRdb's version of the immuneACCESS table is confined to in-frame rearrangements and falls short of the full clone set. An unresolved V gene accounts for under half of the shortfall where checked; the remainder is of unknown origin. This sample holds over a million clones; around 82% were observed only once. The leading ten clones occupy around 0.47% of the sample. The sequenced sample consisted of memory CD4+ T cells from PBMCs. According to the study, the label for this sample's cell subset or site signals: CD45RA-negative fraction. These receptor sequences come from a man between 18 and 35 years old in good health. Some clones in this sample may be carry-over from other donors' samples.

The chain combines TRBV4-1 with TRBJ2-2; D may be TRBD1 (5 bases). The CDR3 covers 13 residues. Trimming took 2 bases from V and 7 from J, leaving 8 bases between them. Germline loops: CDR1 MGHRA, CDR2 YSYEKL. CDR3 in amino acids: CASSQSQDGELFF. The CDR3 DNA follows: TGCGCCAGCAGCCAATCACAGGACGGGGAGCTGTTTTTT.

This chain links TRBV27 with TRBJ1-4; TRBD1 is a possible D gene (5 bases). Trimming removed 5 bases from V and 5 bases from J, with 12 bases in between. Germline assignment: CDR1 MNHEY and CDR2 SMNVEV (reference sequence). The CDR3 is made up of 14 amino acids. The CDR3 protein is CASSVWGDNEKLFF. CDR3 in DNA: TGTGCCAGCAGTGTTTGGGGCGACAATGAAAAACTGTTTTTT.

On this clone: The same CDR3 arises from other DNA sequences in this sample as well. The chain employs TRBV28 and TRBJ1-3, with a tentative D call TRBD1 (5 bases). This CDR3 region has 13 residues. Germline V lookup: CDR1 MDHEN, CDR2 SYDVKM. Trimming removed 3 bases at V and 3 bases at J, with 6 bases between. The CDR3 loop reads CASSFGGGNTIYF. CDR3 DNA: TGTGCCAGCAGTTTTGGGGGTGGAAACACCATATATTTT. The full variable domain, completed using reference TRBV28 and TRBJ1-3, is DVKVTQSSRYLVKRTGEKVFLECVQDMDHENMFWYRQDPGLGLRLIYFSYDVKMKEKGDIPEGYSVSREKKERFSLILESASTNQTSMYLCASSFGGGNTIYFGEGSWLTVV.

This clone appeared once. The CDR3 protein is CASSLPATYEQYF. The DNA of the CDR3 is TGTGCCAGCAGTTTACCCGCAACCTACGAGCAGTACTTC. The chain is built from TRBV28 and TRBJ2-7; D gene ambiguous. This CDR3 region has 13 residues. Between the trimmed V and J ends, which lost 2 bases and 2 bases, there was a span of 7 bases. Germline V gene lookup returns CDR1 MDHEN and CDR2 SYDVKM.

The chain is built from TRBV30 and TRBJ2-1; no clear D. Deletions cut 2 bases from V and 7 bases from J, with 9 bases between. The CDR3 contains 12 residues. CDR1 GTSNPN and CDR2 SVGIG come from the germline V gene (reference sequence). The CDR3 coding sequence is TGTGCCTGGAGTCCCTTAACTAATGAGCAGTTCTTC. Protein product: CAWSPLTNEQFF. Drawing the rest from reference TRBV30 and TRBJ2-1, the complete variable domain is SQTIHQWPATLVQPVGSPLSLECTVEGTSNPNLYWYRQAAGRGLQLLFYSVGIGQISSEVPQNLSASRPQDRQFILSSKKLLLSDSGFYLCAWSPLTNEQFFGPGTRLTVL.

The chain's CDR3 is CATSLAHPQQFF. DNA for the CDR3: TGTGCCACCAGCCTTGCCCACCCCCAGCAGTTCTTC. This chain connects TRBV15 to TRBJ2-1, with unresolved D. There are 12 residues in the CDR3. With 5 bases removed from V and 11 bases from J, the gap between germline ends came to 13 bases. Germline V CDR1 and CDR2: LNHNV, YYDKDF (reference sequence). The full variable domain, in which reference TRBV15 and TRBJ2-1 provide the parts outside the CDR3, is DAMVIQNPRYQVTQFGKPVTLSCSQTLNHNVMYWYQQKSSQAPKLLFHYYDKDFNNEADTPDNFQSRRPNTSFCFLDIRSPGLGDTAMYLCATSLAHPQQFFGPGTRLTVL.

The CDR3 sequence: CASSSGRNYEQYF. CDR3 DNA: TGCGCCAGCAGCTCGGGCCGGAACTACGAGCAGTACTTC. The genes are TRBV5-1 and TRBJ2-7; D gene unclear. V dropped 3 bases and J dropped 3 bases, with 10 bases sitting between them. CDR1 and CDR2 from the germline V gene are SGHRS and YFSETQ. The CDR3 length is 13 residues.

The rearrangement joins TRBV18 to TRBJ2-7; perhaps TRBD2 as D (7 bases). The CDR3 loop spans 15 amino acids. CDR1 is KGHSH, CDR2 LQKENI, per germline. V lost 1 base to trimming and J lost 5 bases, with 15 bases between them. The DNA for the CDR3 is TGTGCCAGCTCACCACTTGGGGGGGCGAGAGACGAGCAGTACTTC. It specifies CASSPLGGARDEQYF.

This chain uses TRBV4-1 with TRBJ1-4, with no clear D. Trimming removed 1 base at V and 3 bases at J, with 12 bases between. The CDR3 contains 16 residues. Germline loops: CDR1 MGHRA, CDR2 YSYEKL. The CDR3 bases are TGCGCCAGCAGCCAAGTGGTAAGGCGGCCTAATGAAAAACTGTTTTTT. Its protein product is CASSQVVRRPNEKLFF.

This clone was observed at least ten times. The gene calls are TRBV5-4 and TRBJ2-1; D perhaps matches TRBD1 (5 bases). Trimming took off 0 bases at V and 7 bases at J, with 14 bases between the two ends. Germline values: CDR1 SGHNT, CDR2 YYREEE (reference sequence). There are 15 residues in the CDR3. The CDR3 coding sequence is TGTGCCAGCAGCTTGGTAAAAGGGGTCGGGAATGAGCAGTTCTTC. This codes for CASSLVKGVGNEQFF.